This T cell receptor (beta chain) was retrieved from a study of metastatic and nonmetastatic thyroid tumors. Study-level information: The authors compared repertoires across blood and tumor or nodule tissue from malignant and benign thyroid patients. Study observations and caveats: Within blood and tumor, benign nodules reportedly had significantly lower TCR beta diversity than malignant thyroid tumors did.

All patients were untreated before thyroid surgery. In the original analysis: A papillary thyroid cancer distant-metastasis classifier was built from CDR3 differences across clinicopathological groups. TCRdb re-analyzed the PCR reads using MiXCR. In this record, the V and J calls reflect TCRdb's handling and not the investigators' own analysis. This sample carries fewer than 35,000 clones, about 20% of them seen once, and the ten largest clones take less than 4%. CDR1 is ENHRY and CDR2 is SYGVKD in the germline V gene. With 11 bases removed from V and 2 bases from J, the gap between germline ends came to 18 bases. The CDR3 totals 14 residues. This clone was found many times. Its antigen is not identified.

This chain connects TRBV10-3 to TRBJ1-2; TRBD1 might be the D (6 bases). The sample was tumor tissue. The clonotype comes from a male donor with papillary thyroid cancer or a benign thyroid nodule (not recorded which). Some clones in this sample may be carry-over from other donors' samples. The chain's CDR3 is CAVGGAQGNYGYTF. The CDR3 DNA reads TGTGCCGTCGGGGGGGCGCAAGGAAACTATGGCTACACCTTC.